One sample yielded the 29 T cell receptor beta chains listed below, sequenced in a study of long-term antiretroviral therapy in people with HIV. Survey-level resolution applied to immunoSEQ assay v3.0. Measured with immunoSEQ multiplex PCR; TCRdb has only the in-frame clones, and not every one. The sample includes more than 35,000 clones, about 96% of them seen just once. This specimen consisted of unsorted PBMCs, obtained 3.7 years after starting antiretroviral therapy. The receptors shown here come from a woman aged 50 to 65 with HIV.

The rearrangement joins TRBV4-3 to TRBJ2-7, with 9 bases identical to TRBD1. V was clipped by 1 base and J by 4 bases; unmatched bases: 5. The CDR3 runs 15 residues. Germline CDR1 reads LGHNA; CDR2 reads YSLEER. The CDR3 nucleotides are TGCGCCAGCAGCCAAGCCCACGGACAGGGGTACGAGCAGTACTTC. It encodes CASSQAHGQGYEQYF.

The CDR3 spells CASSQEGTRGLRTQYF. The CDR3 DNA is TGCGCCAGCAGCCAAGAGGGGACTAGGGGGCTTAGAACGCAGTATTTT. The J gene is TRBJ2-3, the V gene TRBV4-1; tentatively, D is TRBD2 (8 bases). The CDR3 extends over 16 amino acids. Germline values: CDR1 MGHRA, CDR2 YSYEKL. Trimming pared 0 bases from V and 9 bases from J, leaving 19 bases between.

The CDR3 loop reads CASSDSGLGTDTQYF. CDR3 bases: TGTGCCAGCAGTGACTCGGGACTAGGTACAGATACGCAGTATTTT. The chain has TRBV6-4 and TRBJ2-3; 8 bases are a match to TRBD2. CDR1 is MRHNA and CDR2 is SNTAGT in the germline V gene. The CDR3 is made up of 15 amino acids. V gave up 0 bases and J gave up 3 bases; unmatched junction bases: 2.

This clone is a singleton in its sample. The chain joins TRBV7-6 to TRBJ2-5, with 12 bases that match TRBD1. Germline CDR1 is SGHVS and CDR2 is FNYEAQ. The length of the CDR3 is 18 residues. The V gene end was trimmed by 5 bases and the J gene end by 5 bases; junction bases not matched to a gene: 15. The CDR3 nucleotides read TGTGCCAGCAGCGAACGATTCCCGGGACAGGGGGCCGGGGAGACCCAGTACTTC. Encoded protein: CASSERFPGQGAGETQYF.

The chain has TRBV11-3 and TRBJ2-3, with D perhaps TRBD1 (5 bases). Germline V gene data show CDR1 as SGHNT and CDR2 as YENEEA. Trimming left V 1 base short and J 4 bases short, with 9 bases between. The CDR3 extends over 14 amino acids. CDR3 bases: TGTGCCAGCAGCTTAGGCAGGGAAGCAGATACGCAGTATTTT. Translated: CASSLGREADTQYF.

This clone is a singleton in its sample. This chain uses TRBV4-2 with TRBJ1-5; 8 positions match TRBD1. The CDR3 is made up of 14 amino acids. Germline trimming cut 6 bases from V and 4 bases from J; bases unmatched to any gene: 5. Germline loops: CDR1 LGHNA, CDR2 YNFKEQ. This CDR3 reads CASRLRQGNQPQHF. In DNA form, the CDR3 reads TGTGCCAGCAGACTTAGACAGGGGAATCAGCCCCAGCATTTT.

The genes are TRBV5-1 and TRBJ2-6; 7 bases align to TRBD1. The germline V gene encodes CDR1 SGHRS and CDR2 YFSETQ. J was trimmed by 0 bases and V by 9 bases; bases with no gene match: 6. CDR3 size: 15 residues. This chain's CDR3 is CATTGVVSGANVLTF. The CDR3 region has the DNA TGCGCCACCACAGGGGTGGTCTCTGGGGCCAACGTCCTGACTTTC.

The gene calls are TRBV11-3 and TRBJ2-5; 7 bases map to TRBD1. The CDR3 has 15 amino acids. J lost 5 bases, V lost 1 base, and 7 bases had no gene match. CDR1 SGHNT and CDR2 YENEEA come from the germline V gene. This chain's CDR3 is CASSLGQGITETQYF. The CDR3 DNA follows: TGTGCCAGCAGCTTAGGACAGGGAATTACGGAGACCCAGTACTTC.

The V gene is TRBV5-4, the J gene TRBJ1-1; 7 bases are a match to TRBD1. CDR3 length equals 18 residues. V lost 4 bases and J lost 1; bases outside the gene matches: 16. In germline, CDR1 is SGHNT, CDR2 YYREEE (reference sequence). The CDR3 coding sequence is TGTGCCAGCAGCACTTTGACAGGGAGGCAAGTACGGAACACTGAAGCTTTCTTT. This sequence encodes CASSTLTGRQVRNTEAFF. The full variable domain, with the rest looked up from reference TRBV5-4 and TRBJ1-1, is ETGVTQSPTHLIKTRGQQVTLRCSSQSGHNTVSWYQQALGQGPQFIFQYYREEENGRGNFPPRFSGLQFPNYSSELNVNALELDDSALYLCASSTLTGRQVRNTEAFFGQGTRLTVV.

This sequence joins TRBV2 and TRBJ2-7, with a possible D match to TRBD1 (5 bases). Between the trimmed V and J ends, which lost 10 bases and 1 base, there was a span of 11 bases. Germline CDR1 reads SNHLY; CDR2 reads FYNNEI. The CDR3 runs to 12 residues. CDR3 in amino acids: CATQTESYEQYF. The CDR3, as DNA: TGTGCCACACAGACAGAATCCTACGAGCAGTACTTC.

The chain has TRBV5-1 and TRBJ2-3; D possibly corresponds to TRBD2 (6 bases). The CDR3 has 15 amino acids. In germline, CDR1 is SGHRS, CDR2 YFSETQ. Deletions cut 3 bases from V and 2 bases from J, with 13 bases between. The chain's CDR3 is CASSSTGDPTDTQYF. CDR3 in DNA: TGCGCCAGCAGCTCGACGGGGGACCCCACAGATACGCAGTATTTT.

This chain connects TRBV2 to TRBJ2-5; the match to TRBD2 covers 9 bases. Looked up from germline, CDR1 is SNHLY and CDR2 is FYNNEI. The CDR3 consists of 16 residues. J was trimmed by 1 base and V by 1 base; bases with no gene match: 4. The CDR3 DNA is TGTGCCAGCAGTGAAGGGGTAGCGGGGGTCCAAGAGACCCAGTACTTC. Residues: CASSEGVAGVQETQYF.

V and J are TRBV6-1 and TRBJ2-5; 8 positions agree with TRBD2. Trimming cost V 3 bases and J 5 bases; bases outside gene matches: 5. CDR3 length: 14 residues. Germline values: CDR1 MNHNS, CDR2 SASEGT. CDR3 DNA sequence: TGTGCCAGCAGTGATGGGACTAGTAGGGAGACCCAGTACTTC. Amino acid sequence: CASSDGTSRETQYF.

The V gene is TRBV6-6, the J gene TRBJ1-1; D unresolved. CDR1 is MNHNY, CDR2 SVGAGI, per germline (reference sequence). This CDR3 comprises 15 residues. The germline V and J ends were trimmed by 10 bases and 4 bases, with 22 bases remaining between them. In DNA form, the CDR3 reads TGTGCCACTAATCCTGTCGAGTGGGCTCGCACTGAAGCTTTCTTT. Translated: CATNPVEWARTEAFF.

The chain combines TRBV28 with TRBJ2-1; 8 bases agree with TRBD2. CDR3 length: 17 residues. CDR1 MDHEN and CDR2 SYDVKM come from the germline V gene. V lost 4 bases and J lost 4; bases outside the gene matches: 12. The CDR3 DNA is TGTGCCAGCAGTTGGACCGGGGGGGATGAGCGATACAATGAGCAGTTCTTC. As protein: CASSWTGGDERYNEQFF.

This clone was counted between two and nine times. Germline and junction disagree at one end, which may indicate a read error. The rearrangement links TRBV11-1 to TRBJ2-7, with D hard to call. Germline V CDR1 and CDR2: SGHAT, FQDESV (reference sequence). The CDR3 has 12 amino acids. The CDR3 reads CASSLEGGSRNF. DNA for the CDR3: TGTGCCAGCAGCTTAGAAGGTGGCAGTCGAAACTTC.

The chain recombines TRBV5-6 with TRBJ2-7; D not certain. The V gene's germline CDR1 is SGHDT and CDR2 YYEEEE. There are 14 residues in the CDR3. Deletions cut 4 bases from V and 2 bases from J, with 13 bases between. The DNA of the CDR3 is TGTGCCAGCAGCCCGGCTGGGATCCCCTACGAGCAGTACTTC. Amino acids: CASSPAGIPYEQYF.

The V gene is TRBV7-2, the J gene TRBJ1-4, with D tentatively TRBD1 (5 bases). The length of the CDR3 is 13 residues. The V and J ends lost 5 bases and 7 bases respectively, with 11 bases between them. Germline loops: CDR1 SGHTA, CDR2 FQGNSA. CDR3 bases: TGTGCCAGCAGCCCCAGGGTTGGTGAAAAACTGTTTTTT. Its protein is CASSPRVGEKLFF.

The CDR3 coding sequence is TGTGCCAGCTCACCAGGACAGGGTGAAGCTTTCTTT. Translation gives CASSPGQGEAFF. The V call is TRBV18, the J call TRBJ1-1; 8 bases match TRBD1. The junction had 0 bases not matched to a gene; V was cut back by 2 bases and J by 7 bases. CDR1 is KGHSH, CDR2 LQKENI, per germline. The CDR3 covers 12 residues.

The chain is built from TRBV2 and TRBJ2-3, with TRBD1 matching 7 bases. Germline V CDR1 and CDR2: SNHLY, FYNNEI. The junction had 5 bases not matched to a gene; V was cut back by 5 bases and J by 0 bases. The CDR3 is 15 residues long. As DNA, the CDR3 is TGTGCCAGCAGTAGAGGGGGCGGGAGCACAGATACGCAGTATTTT. It encodes CASSRGGGSTDTQYF.

The genes are TRBV7-6 and TRBJ1-5; TRBD1 is a possible D gene (5 bases). Germline loops: CDR1 SGHVS, CDR2 FNYEAQ. The CDR3 is made up of 17 amino acids. V was shortened by 2 bases and J by 5 bases, with 19 bases between the two germline ends. CDR3 sequence: CASSLRGGERDDQPQHF. CDR3 in DNA: TGTGCCAGCAGCTTACGGGGGGGGGAACGGGACGATCAGCCCCAGCATTTT.

This chain uses TRBV9 with TRBJ2-1; 7 bases line up with TRBD2. Germline CDR1 reads SGDLS; CDR2 reads YYNGEE. The J segment lost 4 bases and the V segment lost 0 bases, leaving 4 bases of the junction unmatched. The CDR3 consists of 15 residues. The CDR3 coding sequence is TGTGCCAGCAGCGTAGCCGGGGGGACTTACAATGAGCAGTTCTTC. This encodes CASSVAGGTYNEQFF.

V gene TRBV27 combines with J gene TRBJ2-1, with no clear D. The V and J ends lost 6 bases and 5 bases respectively, with 14 bases between them. The germline V gene has CDR1 MNHEY and CDR2 SMNVEV (reference sequence). The CDR3 extends over 14 amino acids. The CDR3 region is CASRLGPANNEQFF. The CDR3 DNA reads TGTGCCAGCAGACTCGGGCCAGCCAACAATGAGCAGTTCTTC.

The chain is built from TRBV27 and TRBJ1-5; 7 bases match TRBD1. The CDR3 consists of 19 residues. Germline loops: CDR1 MNHEY, CDR2 SMNVEV (reference sequence). V shed 6 bases and J 6 bases; nucleotides not matched to a gene: 23. The CDR3 protein is CASRPLAGRGSQGRQPQHF. CDR3 sequence (DNA): TGTGCCAGCAGACCGTTAGCGGGCAGGGGGTCCCAAGGTCGTCAGCCCCAGCATTTT.

This clone was detected only once. Other DNA sequences in this specimen translate into the identical CDR3. The gene calls are TRBV9 and TRBJ2-5, with TRBD1 matching 7 bases. V shed 0 bases and J 5 bases; nucleotides not matched to a gene: 7. CDR1 and CDR2 (germline): SGDLS, YYNGEE. The CDR3 runs 15 residues. CDR3 loop: CASSVASGGRETQYF. CDR3 DNA sequence: TGTGCCAGCAGCGTAGCTTCAGGGGGACGGGAGACCCAGTACTTC.

This chain connects TRBV5-1 to TRBJ1-2; the D is unclear. This CDR3 spans 14 amino acids. Between the trimmed V and J ends, which lost 0 bases and 0 bases, there was a span of 6 bases. CDR1 and CDR2 from the germline V gene are SGHRS and YFSETQ. This CDR3 reads CASSLDPANYGYTF. The DNA for the CDR3 is TGCGCCAGCAGCTTGGATCCAGCTAACTATGGCTACACCTTC.

V usage is TRBV2 and J usage is TRBJ2-3; 9 bases map to TRBD2. Germline V gene data show CDR1 as SNHLY and CDR2 as FYNNEI. This CDR3 comprises 17 residues. Trimming at V came to 1 base and at J to 0 bases, leaving 5 bases not matched to a gene. The CDR3 DNA sequence: TGTGCCAGCAGTGAAGAGGCTAGCGGGGCGAGCACAGATACGCAGTATTTT. As protein: CASSEEASGASTDTQYF.

V usage is TRBV10-3 and J usage is TRBJ1-2; TRBD1 matches 7 bases. CDR1 and CDR2 from the germline V gene are ENHRY and SYGVKD. Losses at the gene ends were 0 bases for V and 6 bases for J; bases not matched to a gene: 7. The CDR3 totals 15 residues. CDR3 nucleotides: TGTGCCATCAGTGAGTCTTCGGCAGGGGGTGATGGCTACACCTTC. Translated: CAISESSAGGDGYTF.

V gene TRBV11-2 combines with J gene TRBJ2-2; TRBD1 aligns across 11 bases. Losses at the gene ends were 5 bases for V and 1 base for J; bases not matched to a gene: 6. Germline V lookup: CDR1 SGHAT, CDR2 FQNNGV. This CDR3 contains 17 residues. The CDR3 sequence: CASSTRTGGGNTGELFF. The CDR3 nucleotides read TGTGCCAGCAGCACGCGGACAGGGGGCGGGAACACCGGGGAGCTGTTTTTT.